A single sample is the source of the 8 T cell receptor beta chains below, sequenced in a study of blood T cell repertoires in COVID-19. Data came from immunoSEQ multiplex PCR; TCRdb stores just in-frame clones and leaves some out. This sample carries tens of thousands of clones, about 93% of them seen once, and the ten largest clones take 6.9%. The sequenced sample consisted of peripheral blood. The source is a human donor in a cohort sampled during active COVID-19.

The gene calls are TRBV19 and TRBJ2-5; 10 bases line up with TRBD2. There are 15 residues in the CDR3. Germline V CDR1 and CDR2: LNHDA, SQIVND (reference sequence). J lost 5 bases, V lost 3 bases, and 6 bases had no gene match. CDR3 nucleotide sequence: TGTGCCAGTAGTATCAGCGGGGGGGCCTCCGAGACCCAGTACTTC. Amino acids: CASSISGGASETQYF.

This clone was counted a single time. V usage is TRBV6-5 and J usage is TRBJ2-1; D might be TRBD2 (5 bases). The CDR3 length is 13 residues. The germline V gene has CDR1 MNHEY and CDR2 SVGAGI. The V end was cut by 3 bases, the J end by 9 bases, with 12 bases between. The CDR3 here is CASSYMLASEQFF. The CDR3, as DNA: TGTGCCAGCAGTTATATGCTAGCTAGTGAGCAGTTCTTC.

This chain uses TRBV7-9 with TRBJ1-6; possible D gene TRBD1, 5 bases. Germline V lookup: CDR1 SEHNR, CDR2 FQNEAQ (reference sequence). V was clipped by 1 base and J by 8 bases, with 15 bases between them. The CDR3 has 16 residues. The CDR3 reads CASSLEFQGSDSPLHF. CDR3 coding DNA: TGTGCCAGCAGCTTAGAGTTCCAGGGCAGTGATTCACCCCTCCACTTT. The entire variable domain, with the rest obtained from reference TRBV7-9 and TRBJ1-6, is as follows: DTGVSQNPRHKITKRGQNVTFRCDPISEHNRLYWYRQTLGQGPEFLTYFQNEAQLEKSRLLSDRFSAERPKGSFSTLEIQRTEQGDSAMYLCASSLEFQGSDSPLHFGNGTRLTVT.

In DNA form, the CDR3 reads TGTGCCAGCAGTTACCAGGGGGCCCGGCAGCCCCAGCATTTT. Amino acid sequence: CASSYQGARQPQHF. The rearrangement uses TRBV6-2 or TRBV6-3 and TRBJ1-5, with TRBD1 matching over 8 bases. V was pared by 2 bases and J by 7 bases, with 4 bases of the junction left unmatched. This CDR3 region has 14 residues. CDR1 and CDR2 (germline): MNHEY, SVGEGT.

V usage is TRBV14 and J usage is TRBJ1-4; no firm D call. The CDR3 is made up of 12 amino acids. Deletions cut 0 bases from V and 11 bases from J, with 7 bases between. Germline V gives CDR1 SGHDN, CDR2 FVKESK. CDR3 amino acids: CASSQDSFKLFF. CDR3 DNA sequence: TGTGCCAGCAGCCAAGATTCCTTCAAACTGTTTTTT. Drawing the rest from reference TRBV14 and TRBJ1-4, the complete variable domain is EAGVTQFPSHSVIEKGQTVTLRCDPISGHDNLYWYRRVMGKEIKFLLHFVKESKQDESGMPNNRFLAERTGGTYSTLKVQPAELEDSGVYFCASSQDSFKLFFGSGTQLSVL.

The J gene is TRBJ2-7, the V gene TRBV24-1; D perhaps matches TRBD2 (7 bases). Germline assignment: CDR1 KGHDR and CDR2 SFDVKD. The CDR3 extends over 16 amino acids. V was shortened by 0 bases and J by 6 bases, with 17 bases between the two germline ends. The CDR3 coding sequence is TGTGCCACCAGTGATTTGGGGGGGGGCCGGCAGGGCGAGCAGTACTTC. Protein sequence: CATSDLGGGRQGEQYF.

The V and J genes are TRBV20-1 and TRBJ1-5; possible D gene TRBD1, 5 bases. Germline lookup yields CDR1 DFQATT and CDR2 SNEGSKA (reference sequence). The V end was cut by 3 bases, the J end by 4 bases, with 7 bases between. The CDR3 contains 12 residues. CDR3 sequence (DNA): TGCAGTGCTAGTCCAGGGAATCAGCCCCAGCATTTT. Protein product: CSASPGNQPQHF.

This sequence joins TRBV19 and TRBJ2-5, with 7 bases that match TRBD1. The trim removed 4 bases at V and 1 base at J, leaving 6 bases unmatched. CDR1 is LNHDA, CDR2 SQIVND, per germline (reference sequence). The CDR3 is made up of 15 amino acids. In DNA, the CDR3 is TGTGCCAGTAGTACGACAGGGAACGGCCAAGAGACCCAGTACTTC. This encodes CASSTTGNGQETQYF.